This T cell receptor (beta chain) was sequenced during a study of PD-L1 blockade in urothelial cancer. Profiled with immunoSEQ multiplex PCR; TCRdb holds only in-frame clones, not every one. The table has about 84,000 clones, 82% seen once. The CDR3 runs 15 residues. V gave up 5 bases and J gave up 2 bases, with 16 bases separating them. From germline, CDR1 is SGHTA and CDR2 FQGNSA. The TCR was taken from a man between 70 and 80 years old with urothelial cancer. V usage is TRBV7-2 and J usage is TRBJ2-7; no clear D gene. The sample here was PBMCs, taken around atezolizumab (anti-PD-L1) treatment. CDR3: CASSPPPVRPYEQYF. The CDR3 nucleotides are TGTGCCAGCAGCCCGCCACCCGTGAGGCCCTACGAGCAGTACTTC.